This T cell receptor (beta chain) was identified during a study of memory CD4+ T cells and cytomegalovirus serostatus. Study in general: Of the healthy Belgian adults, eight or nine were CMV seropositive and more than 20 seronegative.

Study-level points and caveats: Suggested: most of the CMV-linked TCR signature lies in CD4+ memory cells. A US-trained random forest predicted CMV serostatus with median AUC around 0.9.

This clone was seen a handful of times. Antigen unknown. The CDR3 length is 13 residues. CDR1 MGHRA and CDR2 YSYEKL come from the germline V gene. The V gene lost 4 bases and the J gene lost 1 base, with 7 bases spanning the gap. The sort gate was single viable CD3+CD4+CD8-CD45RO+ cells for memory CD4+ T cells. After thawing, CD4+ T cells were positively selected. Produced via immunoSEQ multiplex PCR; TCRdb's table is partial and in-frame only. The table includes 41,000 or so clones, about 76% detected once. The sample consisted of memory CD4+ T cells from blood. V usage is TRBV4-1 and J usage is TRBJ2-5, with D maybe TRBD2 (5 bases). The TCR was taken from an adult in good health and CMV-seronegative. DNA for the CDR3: TGCGCCAGCAGCCGACTACTCCAAGAGACCCAGTACTTC. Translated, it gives CASSRLLQETQYF.